A single TCR beta chain is shown here with its context. CDR3 length: 15 amino acids. With 1 base removed from V and 0 bases from J, the gap between germline ends came to 7 bases. Germline loops: CDR1 SGHVS, CDR2 FQNEAQ. Produced via immunoSEQ multiplex PCR; TCRdb's table is partial and in-frame only. The sample lists approximately 7,700 clones, 90% to 97% occurring once. The data belong to a study of T cell repertoires in ileal Crohn's disease. V usage is TRBV7-8 and J usage is TRBJ1-3, with D possibly matching TRBD1 (5 bases). This sequence was found in an adult with Crohn's disease. Sample: ileal tissue. The CDR3: CASSLEGLSGNTIYF. The DNA for the CDR3 is TGTGCCAGCAGCTTAGAGGGACTCTCTGGAAACACCATATATTTT. Complete variable domain (other parts from reference TRBV7-8 and TRBJ1-3): GAGVSQSPRYKVAKRGQDVALRCDPISGHVSLFWYQQALGQGPEFLTYFQNEAQLDKSGLPSDRFFAERPEGSVSTLKIQRTQQEDSAVYLCASSLEGLSGNTIYFGEGSWLTVV.